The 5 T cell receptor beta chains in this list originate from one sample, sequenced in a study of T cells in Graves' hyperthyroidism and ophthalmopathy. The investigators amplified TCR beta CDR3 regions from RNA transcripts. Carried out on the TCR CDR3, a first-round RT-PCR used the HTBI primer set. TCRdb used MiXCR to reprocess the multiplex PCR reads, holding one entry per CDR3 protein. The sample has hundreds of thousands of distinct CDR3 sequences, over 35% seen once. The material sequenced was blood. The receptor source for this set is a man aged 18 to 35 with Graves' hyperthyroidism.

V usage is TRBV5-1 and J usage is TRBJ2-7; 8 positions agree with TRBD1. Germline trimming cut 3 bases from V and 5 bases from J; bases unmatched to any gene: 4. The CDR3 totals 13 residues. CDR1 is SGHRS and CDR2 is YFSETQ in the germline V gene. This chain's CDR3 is CASSSSTGDEQYF. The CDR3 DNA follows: TGCGCCAGCAGCTCCTCGACAGGGGACGAGCAGTACTTC.

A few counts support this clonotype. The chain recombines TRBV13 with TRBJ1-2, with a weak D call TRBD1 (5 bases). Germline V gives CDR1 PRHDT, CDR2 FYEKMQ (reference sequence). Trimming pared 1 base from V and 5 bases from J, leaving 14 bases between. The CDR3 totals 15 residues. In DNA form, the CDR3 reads TGTGCCAGCAGCTTAGCGGCAGGGCCTCAATATGGCTACACCTTC. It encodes CASSLAAGPQYGYTF.

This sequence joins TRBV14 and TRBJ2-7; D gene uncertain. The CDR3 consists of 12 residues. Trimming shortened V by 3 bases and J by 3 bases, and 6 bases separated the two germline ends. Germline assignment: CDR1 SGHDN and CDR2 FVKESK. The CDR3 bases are TGTGCCAGCAGCCAGGCCCACTACGAGCAGTACTTC. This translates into CASSQAHYEQYF.

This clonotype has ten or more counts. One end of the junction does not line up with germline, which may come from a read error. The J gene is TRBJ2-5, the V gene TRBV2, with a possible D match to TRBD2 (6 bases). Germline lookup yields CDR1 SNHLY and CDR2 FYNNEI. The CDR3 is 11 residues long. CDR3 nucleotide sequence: TGTGCCAGCAGTGAAGGGGTAGCGGCGCACTTC. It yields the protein CASSEGVAAHF.

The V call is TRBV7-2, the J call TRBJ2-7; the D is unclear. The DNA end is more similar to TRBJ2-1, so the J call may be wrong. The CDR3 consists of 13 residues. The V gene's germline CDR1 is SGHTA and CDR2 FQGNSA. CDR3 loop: CASSSSSYNEQFF. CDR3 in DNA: TGTGCCAGCAGCTCCTCCTCCTACAATGAGCAGTTCTTC.